This T cell receptor (beta chain) was captured by sequencing in a study of blood T cell repertoires in COVID-19. On the study more broadly: Acute-phase and convalescent COVID-19 samples originated in the United States, Italy and Spain.

Per the original methods: Using reference gene primer amplification, nucleated cell counts were estimated. Method: immunoSEQ multiplex PCR; TCRdb's copy keeps in-frame clones and lacks some. The DNA gave D and trimming, while V, J and clone size come from that table. The repertoire holds more than 300,000 clones, roughly nine tenths seen once, with approximately 1.8% in the top ten. Sequencing was done on a sample of peripheral blood. This TCR was sampled from a woman in her thirties with COVID-19, enrolled during active disease.

The CDR3 nucleotides are TGTGCCAGCAGTTACTCGAGGCAGGAAGCTTTCTTT. Its protein is CASSYSRQEAFF. The chain joins TRBV6-6 to TRBJ1-1; the D is unclear. The CDR3 has 12 residues. Trimming left V 0 bases short and J 8 bases short, with 7 bases between. The germline V gene encodes CDR1 MNHNY and CDR2 SVGAGI (reference sequence).